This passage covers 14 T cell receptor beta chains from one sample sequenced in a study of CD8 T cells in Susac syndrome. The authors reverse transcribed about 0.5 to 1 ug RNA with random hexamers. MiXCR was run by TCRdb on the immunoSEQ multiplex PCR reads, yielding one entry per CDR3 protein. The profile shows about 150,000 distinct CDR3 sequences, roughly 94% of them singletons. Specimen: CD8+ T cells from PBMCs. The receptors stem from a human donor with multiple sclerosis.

The CDR3 DNA reads TGCAGCGTTGAGGTCAGGGTCGGTGAGCAGTTCTTC. Its protein is CSVEVRVGEQFF. The chain uses TRBV29-1 and TRBJ2-1; a weak D match, TRBD1 (5 bases). Germline CDR1 SQVTM, CDR2 ANQGSEA. The CDR3 covers 12 residues. Trimming took 3 bases from V and 9 from J, leaving 12 bases between them.

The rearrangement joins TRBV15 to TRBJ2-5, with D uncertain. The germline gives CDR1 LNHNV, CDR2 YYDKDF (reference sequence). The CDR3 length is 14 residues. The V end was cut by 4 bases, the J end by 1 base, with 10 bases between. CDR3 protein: CATSTRGRQETQYF. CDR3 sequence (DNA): TGTGCCACCAGCACCCGAGGACGCCAAGAGACCCAGTACTTC. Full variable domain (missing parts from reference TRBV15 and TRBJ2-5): DAMVIQNPRYQVTQFGKPVTLSCSQTLNHNVMYWYQQKSSQAPKLLFHYYDKDFNNEADTPDNFQSRRPNTSFCFLDIRSPGLGDTAMYLCATSTRGRQETQYFGPGTRLLVL.

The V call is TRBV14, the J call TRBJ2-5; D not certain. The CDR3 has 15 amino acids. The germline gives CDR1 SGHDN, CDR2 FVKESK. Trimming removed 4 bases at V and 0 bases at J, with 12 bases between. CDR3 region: CASSRPSLYQETQYF. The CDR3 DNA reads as TGTGCCAGCAGCCGCCCGAGCCTGTACCAAGAGACCCAGTACTTC.

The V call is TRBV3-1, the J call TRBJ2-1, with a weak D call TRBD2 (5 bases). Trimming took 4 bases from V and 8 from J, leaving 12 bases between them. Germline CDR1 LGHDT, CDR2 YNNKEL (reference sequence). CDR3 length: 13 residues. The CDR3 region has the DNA TGTGCCAGCAGCCCCGACTACGGAGATGAGCAGTTCTTC. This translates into CASSPDYGDEQFF.

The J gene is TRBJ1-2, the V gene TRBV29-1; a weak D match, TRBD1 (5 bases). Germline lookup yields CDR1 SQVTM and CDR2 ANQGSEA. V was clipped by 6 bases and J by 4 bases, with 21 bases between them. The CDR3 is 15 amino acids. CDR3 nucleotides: TGCAGCGTCGCGGACCCGGGACGGTTATCCTATGGCTACACCTTC. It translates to CSVADPGRLSYGYTF.

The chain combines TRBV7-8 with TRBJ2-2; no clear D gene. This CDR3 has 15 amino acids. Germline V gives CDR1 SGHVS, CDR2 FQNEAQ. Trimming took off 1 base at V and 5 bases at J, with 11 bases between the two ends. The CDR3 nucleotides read TGTGCCAGCAGCTTAGAGGCCCGCTGGACCGGGGAGCTGTTTTTT. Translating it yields CASSLEARWTGELFF.

In nucleotides, the CDR3 is TGTGCCAGCAGTTCCGGGACAGACAATTCACCCCTCCACTTT. Protein sequence: CASSSGTDNSPLHF. The chain recombines TRBV28 with TRBJ1-6; 7 bases agree with TRBD1. The V segment lost 4 bases and the J segment 7 bases; nucleotides outside the gene matches: 4. Germline loops: CDR1 MDHEN, CDR2 SYDVKM. This CDR3 has 14 residues. Full variable domain (missing parts from reference TRBV28 and TRBJ1-6): DVKVTQSSRYLVKRTGEKVFLECVQDMDHENMFWYRQDPGLGLRLIYFSYDVKMKEKGDIPEGYSVSREKKERFSLILESASTNQTSMYLCASSSGTDNSPLHFGNGTRLTVT.

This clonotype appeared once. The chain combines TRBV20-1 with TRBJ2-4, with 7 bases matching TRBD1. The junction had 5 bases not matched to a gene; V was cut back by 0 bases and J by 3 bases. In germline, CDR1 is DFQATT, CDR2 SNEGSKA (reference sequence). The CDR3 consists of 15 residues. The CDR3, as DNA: TGCAGTGCTAGAGATCTCAGGGGGAACAAAAACATTCAGTACTTC. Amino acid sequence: CSARDLRGNKNIQYF.

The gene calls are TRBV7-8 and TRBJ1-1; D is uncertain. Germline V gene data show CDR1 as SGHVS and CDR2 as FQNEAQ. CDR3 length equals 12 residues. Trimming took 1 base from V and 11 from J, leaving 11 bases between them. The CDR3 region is CASSLVAAGAFF. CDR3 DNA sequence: TGTGCCAGCAGCTTAGTGGCGGCTGGGGCTTTCTTT.

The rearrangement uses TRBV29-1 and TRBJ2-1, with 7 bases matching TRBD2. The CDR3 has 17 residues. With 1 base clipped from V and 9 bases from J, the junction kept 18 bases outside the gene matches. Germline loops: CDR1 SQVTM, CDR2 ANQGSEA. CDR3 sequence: CSVEGDKVSGRLGEQFF. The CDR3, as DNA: TGCAGCGTTGAAGGGGATAAGGTGTCCGGGAGGCTTGGTGAGCAGTTCTTC.

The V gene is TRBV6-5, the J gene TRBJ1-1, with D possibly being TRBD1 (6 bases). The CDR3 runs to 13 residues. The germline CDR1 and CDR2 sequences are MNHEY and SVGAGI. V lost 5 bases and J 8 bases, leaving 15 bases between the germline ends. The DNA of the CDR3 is TGTGCCAGCAGTCACCCGACAGGTTTAGAAGCTTTCTTT. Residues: CASSHPTGLEAFF.

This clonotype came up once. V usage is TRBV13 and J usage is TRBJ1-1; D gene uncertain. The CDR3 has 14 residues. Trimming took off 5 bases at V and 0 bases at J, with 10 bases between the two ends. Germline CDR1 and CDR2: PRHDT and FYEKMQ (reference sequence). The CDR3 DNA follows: TGTGCCAGCAGCCTCTGGACCTTGAACACTGAAGCTTTCTTT. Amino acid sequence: CASSLWTLNTEAFF.

The CDR3 coding sequence is TGTGCCAGCAGTGAAAGCCCGGGCACCTCCTACGAGCAGTACTTC. Residues: CASSESPGTSYEQYF. The chain is built from TRBV6-1 and TRBJ2-7; D ambiguous. The CDR3 totals 15 residues. Germline assignment: CDR1 MNHNS and CDR2 SASEGT. V lost 2 bases and J 0 bases, leaving 11 bases between the germline ends.

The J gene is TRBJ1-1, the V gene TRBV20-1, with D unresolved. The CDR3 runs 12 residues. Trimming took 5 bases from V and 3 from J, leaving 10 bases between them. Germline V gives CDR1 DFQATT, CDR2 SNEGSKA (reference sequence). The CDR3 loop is CSAADLDTEAFF. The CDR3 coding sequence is TGCAGTGCTGCGGACCTGGACACTGAAGCTTTCTTT.